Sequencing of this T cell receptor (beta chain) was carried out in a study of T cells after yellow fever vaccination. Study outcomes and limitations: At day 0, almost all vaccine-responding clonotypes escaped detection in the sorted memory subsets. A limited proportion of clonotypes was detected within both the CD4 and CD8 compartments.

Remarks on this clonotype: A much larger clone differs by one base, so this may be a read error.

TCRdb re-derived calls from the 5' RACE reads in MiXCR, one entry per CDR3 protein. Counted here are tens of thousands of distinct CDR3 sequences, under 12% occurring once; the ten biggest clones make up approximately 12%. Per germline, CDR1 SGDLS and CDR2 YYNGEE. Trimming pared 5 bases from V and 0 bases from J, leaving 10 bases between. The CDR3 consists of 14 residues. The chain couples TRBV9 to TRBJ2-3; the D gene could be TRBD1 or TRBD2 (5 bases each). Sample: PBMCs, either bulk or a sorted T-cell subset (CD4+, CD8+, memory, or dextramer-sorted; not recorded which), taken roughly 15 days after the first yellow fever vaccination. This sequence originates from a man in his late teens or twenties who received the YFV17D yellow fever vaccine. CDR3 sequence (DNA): TGTGCCAGCAGGGGTAGGGACAGCACAGATACGCAGTATTTT. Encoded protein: CASRGRDSTDTQYF.